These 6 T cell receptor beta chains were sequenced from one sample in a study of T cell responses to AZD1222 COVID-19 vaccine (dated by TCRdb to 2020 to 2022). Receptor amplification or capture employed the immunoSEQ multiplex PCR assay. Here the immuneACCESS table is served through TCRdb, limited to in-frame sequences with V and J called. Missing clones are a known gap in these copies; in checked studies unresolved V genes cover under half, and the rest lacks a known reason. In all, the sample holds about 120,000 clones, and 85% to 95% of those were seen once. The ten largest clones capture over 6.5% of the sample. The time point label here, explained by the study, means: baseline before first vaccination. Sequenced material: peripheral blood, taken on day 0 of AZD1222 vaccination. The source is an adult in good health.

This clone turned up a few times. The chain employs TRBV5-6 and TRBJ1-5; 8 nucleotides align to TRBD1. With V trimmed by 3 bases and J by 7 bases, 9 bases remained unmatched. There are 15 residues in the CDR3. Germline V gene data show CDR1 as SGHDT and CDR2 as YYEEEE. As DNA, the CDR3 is TGTGCCAGCAGCTCGTTGGGACAGGCGGAACAGCCCCAGCATTTT. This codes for CASSSLGQAEQPQHF.

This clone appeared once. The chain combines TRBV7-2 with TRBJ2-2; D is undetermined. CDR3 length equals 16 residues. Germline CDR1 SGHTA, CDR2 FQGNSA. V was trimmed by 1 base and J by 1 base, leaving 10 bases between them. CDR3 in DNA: TGTGCCAGCAGCTTAGATAAGGGCCTGAACACCGGGGAGCTGTTTTTT. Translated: CASSLDKGLNTGELFF.

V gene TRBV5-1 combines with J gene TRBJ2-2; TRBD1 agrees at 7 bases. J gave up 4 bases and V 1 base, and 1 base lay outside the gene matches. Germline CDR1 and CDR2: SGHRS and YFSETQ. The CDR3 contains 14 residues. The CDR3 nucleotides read TGCGCCAGCAGCTTGACAGGGGCCACCGGGGAGCTGTTTTTT. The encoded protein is CASSLTGATGELFF.

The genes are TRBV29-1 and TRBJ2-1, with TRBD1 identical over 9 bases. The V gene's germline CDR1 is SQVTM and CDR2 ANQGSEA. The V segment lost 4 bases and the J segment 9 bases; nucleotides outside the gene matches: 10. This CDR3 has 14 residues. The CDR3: CSVARDREYSEQFF. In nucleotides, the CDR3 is TGCAGCGTTGCTAGGGACAGGGAATATTCTGAGCAGTTCTTC.

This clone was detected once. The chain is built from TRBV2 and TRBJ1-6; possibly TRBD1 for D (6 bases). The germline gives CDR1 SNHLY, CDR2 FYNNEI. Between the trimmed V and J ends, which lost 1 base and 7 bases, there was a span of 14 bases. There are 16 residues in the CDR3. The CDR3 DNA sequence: TGTGCCAGCAGTGAAGGTTTAGGGGGGTGGAATTCACCCCTCCACTTT. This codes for CASSEGLGGWNSPLHF.

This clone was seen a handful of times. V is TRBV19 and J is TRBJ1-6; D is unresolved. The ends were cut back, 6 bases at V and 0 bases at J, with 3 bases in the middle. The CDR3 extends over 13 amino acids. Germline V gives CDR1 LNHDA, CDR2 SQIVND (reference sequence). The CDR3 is CASRVSYNSPLHF. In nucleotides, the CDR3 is TGTGCCAGTAGGGTCTCCTATAATTCACCCCTCCACTTT.